A selection of T cell receptor beta chains follows, all from one sample in a study of CD8 T cells in Susac syndrome. TCRdb ran MiXCR on the immunoSEQ multiplex PCR reads and lists one entry per CDR3 protein. The data contain 200,000 to 300,000 distinct CDR3 sequences, about 93% of them singletons. Source material: CD4+ T cells from PBMCs. These TCRs come from a human donor with multiple sclerosis. Each CDR3 is given with its conserved first and last residue. Fields, in order: clone size, D gene, V gene, J gene, CDR3 protein, CDR3 DNA. The D gene is left open where the match is weak. Expanded clones get a size class; other rows say once, few or many, or leave the size out.

-	TRBD1	TRBV20-1	TRBJ2-7	CSTGGDYEQYF	TGCAGTACAGGGGGCGACTACGAGCAGTACTTC
-	-	TRBV7-9	TRBJ2-7	CASSLGWGRALGEQYF	TGTGCCAGCAGCTTAGGTTGGGGCAGAGCGTTGGGAGAGCAGTACTTC
-	TRBD1	TRBV24-1	TRBJ2-3	CATSDGTVTDTQYF	TGTGCCACCAGTGACGGGACAGTCACAGATACGCAGTATTTT
-	-	TRBV12-3/TRBV12-4	TRBJ2-1	CASSPFSNEQFF	TGTGCCAGCAGTCCCTTTAGTAATGAGCAGTTCTTC
-	TRBD2	TRBV28	TRBJ2-5	CASSPHSSGQETQYF	TGTGCCAGCAGTCCACATTCTAGCGGCCAAGAGACCCAGTACTTC
once	TRBD1	TRBV15	TRBJ1-2	CATSRYLPTGGRGYTF	TGTGCCACCAGCAGATACTTACCCACAGGGGGCCGGGGCTACACCTTC
-	TRBD1	TRBV30	TRBJ1-5	CAWSAGDRRNQPQHF	TGTGCCTGGAGTGCCGGGGACAGACGCAATCAGCCCCAGCATTTT
-	TRBD2	TRBV6-6	TRBJ2-5	CASSTLAEQETQYF	TGTGCCAGCAGTACCCTAGCGGAACAAGAGACCCAGTACTTC
-	-	TRBV19	TRBJ1-5	CASSILNSLDQPQHF	TGTGCCAGTAGTATTCTAAATTCTCTAGATCAGCCCCAGCATTTT
-	-	TRBV10-2	TRBJ2-7	CASSERQETYEQYF	TGCGCCAGCAGTGAGAGGCAGGAAACCTACGAGCAGTACTTC
-	TRBD1	TRBV29-1	TRBJ2-5	CSVDPSDRGWGRETQYF	TGCAGCGTTGACCCCTCGGACAGGGGCTGGGGACGAGAGACCCAGTACTTC
-	TRBD2	TRBV2	TRBJ2-5	CASSELAGGEETQYF	TGTGCCAGCAGTGAGTTAGCGGGAGGAGAAGAGACCCAGTACTTC
-	-	TRBV5-1	TRBJ2-2	CASSPRTDPTGELFF	TGCGCCAGCAGCCCTCGGACGGACCCCACCGGGGAGCTGTTTTTT
-	-	TRBV19	TRBJ2-4	CASRSPGMRDIQYF	TGTGCCAGTAGATCCCCAGGGATGCGCGACATTCAGTACTTC
-	-	TRBV4-2	TRBJ1-6	CASSQDTRTYNSPLHF	TGTGCCAGCAGCCAAGACACACGCACCTATAATTCACCCCTCCACTTT
-	-	TRBV6-2/TRBV6-3	TRBJ1-5	CASSAGTFLSNQPQHF	TGTGCCAGCAGTGCTGGGACATTCCTTAGCAATCAGCCCCAGCATTTT
-	-	TRBV18	TRBJ2-5	CASSPALQETQYF	TGTGCCAGCTCACCCGCCCTCCAAGAGACCCAGTACTTC
-	-	TRBV5-6	TRBJ2-2	CASSTQRGTGELFF	TGTGCCAGCAGCACCCAAAGAGGAACCGGGGAGCTGTTTTTT
-	TRBD1	TRBV7-2	TRBJ2-5	CASSLWTGEETQYF	TGTGCCAGCAGCTTATGGACAGGGGAAGAGACCCAGTACTTC
-	-	TRBV29-1	TRBJ1-5	CSVVDSSNQPQHF	TGCAGCGTTGTGGACAGCAGCAATCAGCCCCAGCATTTT
few	-	TRBV2	TRBJ1-5	CASSGQGNQPQHF	TGTGCCAGCTCGGGACAAGGCAATCAGCCCCAGCATTTT
few	-	TRBV5-4	TRBJ2-5	CASSLALQETQYF	TGTGCCAGCAGCTTGGCACTTCAAGAGACCCAGTACTTC
-	-	TRBV14	TRBJ2-6	CASSHGLPVGSGANVLIF	-
-	-	TRBV29-1	TRBJ2-2	CSVEGQANTGELFF	TGCAGCGTTGAAGGACAGGCGAACACCGGGGAGCTGTTTTTT
-	-	TRBV18	TRBJ1-2	CASSPGGAANYGYTF	TGTGCCAGCTCACCAGGAGGGGCCGCTAACTATGGCTACACCTTC
-	TRBD1	TRBV20-1	TRBJ1-5	CSAWRTGGFNQPQHF	TGCAGTGCGTGGCGGACAGGGGGCTTTAATCAGCCCCAGCATTTT
-	TRBD1	TRBV30	TRBJ1-6	CAWSVGQGHNSPLHF	TGTGCCTGGAGTGTCGGACAGGGGCATAATTCACCCCTCCACTTT
-	-	TRBV7-2	TRBJ2-3	CASSNRGGKDTQYF	TGTGCCAGCAGCAACCGAGGGGGGAAAGATACGCAGTATTTT
-	-	TRBV5-1	TRBJ1-1	CASRRDRTEAFF	TGCGCCAGCCGCCGGGACCGCACTGAAGCTTTCTTT
-	TRBD1	TRBV29-1	TRBJ1-2	CSVAWDRLGYGYTF	TGCAGCGTTGCTTGGGACAGGCTCGGCTATGGCTACACCTTC
-	TRBD2	TRBV5-1	TRBJ2-1	CASQAGVSGNEQFF	TGCGCCAGTCAAGCGGGGGTGTCGGGCAATGAGCAGTTCTTC
-	-	TRBV12-3/TRBV12-4	TRBJ2-2	CASSLVTGSGELFF	TGTGCCAGCAGTTTAGTAACAGGATCCGGGGAGCTGTTTTTT
few	-	TRBV27	TRBJ2-5	CASSVRGQETQYF	TGTGCCAGCAGTGTCAGGGGCCAAGAGACCCAGTACTTC
-	-	TRBV7-6	TRBJ2-2	CASSPRVGELFF	TGTGCCAGCAGCCCCAGGGTCGGGGAGCTGTTTTTT
-	-	TRBV6-1	TRBJ2-2	CASIERTPNTGELFF	TGTGCCAGCATCGAGCGGACCCCGAACACCGGGGAGCTGTTTTTT
-	TRBD2	TRBV27	TRBJ2-4	CASSSTHGGQYF	TGTGCCAGCAGTTCGACCCACGGGGGGCAGTACTTC
-	TRBD2	TRBV24-1	TRBJ2-3	CATSDPLAGGTDTQYF	TGTGCCACCAGTGACCCCCTAGCGGGGGGCACAGATACGCAGTATTTT
-	-	TRBV30	TRBJ1-3	CAWSGISGNTIYF	TGTGCCTGGAGTGGGATCTCTGGAAACACCATATATTTT
few	-	TRBV18	TRBJ2-1	CASSAGLNEQFF	TGTGCCAGCTCTGCGGGGTTGAATGAGCAGTTCTTC
-	-	TRBV4-1	TRBJ2-1	CASSRDSPLSSYNEQFF	TGCGCCAGCAGCCGGGACTCACCACTAAGCTCCTACAATGAGCAGTTCTTC
-	TRBD1	TRBV19	TRBJ1-1	CASSKPTGVETEAFF	TGTGCCAGTAGTAAACCGACAGGGGTCGAAACTGAAGCTTTCTTT
-	TRBD2	TRBV4-1	TRBJ2-1	CASSPNLLAGAYNEQFF	TGCGCCAGCAGCCCGAACCTCCTAGCGGGAGCCTACAATGAGCAGTTCTTC
-	-	TRBV12-3/TRBV12-4	TRBJ1-2	CASSPTGQFYGYTF	TGTGCCAGCAGTCCAACGGGACAATTCTATGGCTACACCTTC
-	TRBD2	TRBV7-2	TRBJ2-1	CASSHGPLAGGYNEQFF	TGTGCCAGCAGCCACGGCCCGCTAGCGGGAGGCTACAATGAGCAGTTCTTC
-	-	TRBV5-1	TRBJ1-2	CASRAGTTYGYTF	TGCGCCAGTAGAGCCGGGACAACCTATGGCTACACCTTC
-	TRBD2	TRBV27	TRBJ2-5	CASSLGRGVETQYF	TGTGCCAGCAGTTTAGGGCGGGGGGTAGAGACCCAGTACTTC
-	-	TRBV5-6	TRBJ2-5	CASSRRTSEYQETQYF	TGTGCCAGCAGCCGAAGGACTTCTGAGTACCAAGAGACCCAGTACTTC